The 29 T cell receptor beta chains in this list originate from one sample, sequenced in a study of blood T cell repertoires in COVID-19. Method: immunoSEQ multiplex PCR; TCRdb's copy keeps in-frame clones and lacks some. The data hold 70,000 to 85,000 clones, with about four fifths observed a single time. Source material: peripheral blood. Receptors were obtained from a man older than 75 with acute or convalescent COVID-19.

The chain combines TRBV19 with TRBJ1-1, with 7 bases matching TRBD1. The germline CDR1 and CDR2 sequences are LNHDA and SQIVND (reference sequence). V dropped 2 bases and J dropped 10; count of bases not matched to a gene: 7. This CDR3 region has 13 residues. CDR3 protein: CASSISGKGAAFF. For the CDR3, the DNA is TGTGCCAGTAGTATAAGTGGTAAGGGGGCAGCTTTCTTT.

The J gene is TRBJ1-5, the V gene TRBV2, with no clear D. The CDR3 length is 15 residues. The germline V gene encodes CDR1 SNHLY and CDR2 FYNNEI. The V and J ends lost 2 bases and 0 bases respectively, with 8 bases between them. The CDR3 nucleotides are TGTGCCAGCAGTGAAAATAGCTTTAGCAATCAGCCCCAGCATTTT. Its translation is CASSENSFSNQPQHF.

The gene calls are TRBV3-1 (or the pseudogene TRBV3-2) and TRBJ2-5; possible D gene TRBD2, 5 bases. V was pared by 2 bases and J by 5 bases, with 12 bases between. This CDR3 is 14 amino acids long. CDR1 and CDR2 (germline): LGHDT, YNNKEL (reference sequence). Written as DNA, the CDR3 is TGTGCCAGCAGCCAAAGTGGGGAGAGGGAGACCCAGTACTTC. Translation: CASSQSGERETQYF.

J is TRBJ1-1 and V is TRBV6-1, with 7 bases fitting TRBD1. V lost 2 bases and J lost 9; bases outside the gene matches: 6. The CDR3 runs 13 residues. Germline loops: CDR1 MNHNS, CDR2 SASEGT. The CDR3 nucleotides read TGTGCCAGCAGTGAACGAACAGGGGCGAAAGCTTTCTTT. This sequence encodes CASSERTGAKAFF.

In the case of this clone: Other DNA sequences from this sample encode an identical CDR3 as well. The chain employs TRBV2 and TRBJ1-5; no clear D gene. The V end was cut by 4 bases, the J end by 0 bases, with 7 bases between. This CDR3 has 14 residues. Germline CDR1 and CDR2: SNHLY and FYNNEI. CDR3: CASSGGYSNQPQHF. CDR3 coding DNA: TGTGCCAGCAGTGGAGGTTATAGCAATCAGCCCCAGCATTTT.

The chain combines TRBV11-2 with TRBJ2-5; D perhaps matches TRBD2 (7 bases). This CDR3 is built from 18 residues. V lost 1 base, J lost 4 bases, and 22 bases lay in between. The germline gives CDR1 SGHAT, CDR2 FQNNGV. The CDR3 nucleotides are TGTGCCAGCAGCTTAGGGTTGACCGGGGGGCCCAGTAGAGAGACCCAGTACTTC. Amino acid sequence: CASSLGLTGGPSRETQYF.

V gene TRBV12-3 or TRBV12-4 combines with J gene TRBJ1-2; D ambiguous. This CDR3 comprises 13 residues. The ends were cut back, 1 base at V and 8 bases at J, with 11 bases in the middle. The CDR3 region has the DNA TGTGCCAGCAGTTTAGGGGCTCGACGAGGCTACACCTTC. It specifies CASSLGARRGYTF.

The chain combines TRBV6-2 or TRBV6-3 with TRBJ2-1; 8 bases are shared with TRBD1. The CDR3 has 19 residues. Trimming removed 4 bases from V and 2 bases from J; junction bases left unmatched: 16. Germline assignment: CDR1 MNHEY and CDR2 SVGEGT. The CDR3 DNA is TGTGCCAGCAGTTTCCTCCCGGACAGGGTAGATGTAACCTACAATGAGCAGTTCTTC. Translation: CASSFLPDRVDVTYNEQFF.

V and J are TRBV1 and TRBJ2-1; TRBD2 is the table's D call and was not checked against the DNA. TRBV1 is a pseudogene. The CDR3 has 16 residues. Written as DNA, the CDR3 is TGCACCAGCAGCCAAGAAGTTGCGGGGGGGCTCAATGAGCAGTTCTTC. Translation gives CTSSQEVAGGLNEQFF.

This sequence joins TRBV6-1 and TRBJ1-3; 7 bases fit TRBD1. J lost 4 bases, V lost 1 base, and 10 bases had no gene match. The CDR3 consists of 17 residues. Germline V gene sequence: CDR1 MNHNS, CDR2 SASEGT. The CDR3 reads CASSEGETGPGGNTIYF. The DNA of the CDR3 is TGTGCCAGCAGTGAAGGGGAGACAGGGCCGGGGGGAAACACCATATATTTT.

The chain couples TRBV19 to TRBJ1-2, with D possibly matching TRBD1 (6 bases). V gave up 4 bases and J gave up 8 bases, with 14 bases separating them. The germline gives CDR1 LNHDA, CDR2 SQIVND (reference sequence). The CDR3 covers 13 residues. The CDR3 region is CASSNRDPHGYTF. As DNA, the CDR3 is TGTGCCAGTAGTAACAGGGACCCCCACGGCTACACCTTC. The entire variable domain, with the rest obtained from reference TRBV19 and TRBJ1-2, is as follows: DGGITQSPKYLFRKEGQNVTLSCEQNLNHDAMYWYRQDPGQGLRLIYYSQIVNDFQKGDIAEGYSVSREKKESFPLTVTSAQKNPTAFYLCASSNRDPHGYTFGSGTRLTVV.

J is TRBJ2-1 and V is TRBV27, with TRBD2 matching 10 bases. The J segment lost 3 bases and the V segment lost 2 bases, leaving 7 bases of the junction unmatched. This CDR3 region has 17 residues. Germline V gives CDR1 MNHEY, CDR2 SMNVEV (reference sequence). The CDR3, as DNA: TGTGCCAGCAGTTTAGGATCACTAGCGGGGAACTACAATGAGCAGTTCTTC. Residues: CASSLGSLAGNYNEQFF.

This clone was observed a few times. The CDR3 DNA is TGTGCCAGTAGTTGGGCCAGCAATCAGCCCCAGCATTTT. Translating gives CASSWASNQPQHF. The V and J genes are TRBV19 and TRBJ1-5; D not certain. The germline CDR1 and CDR2 sequences are LNHDA and SQIVND (reference sequence). The CDR3 is 13 amino acids. The V end was cut by 5 bases, the J end by 1 base, with 6 bases between.

The chain joins TRBV11-2 to TRBJ1-5, with 8 positions matching TRBD1. The trim removed 9 bases at V and 2 bases at J, leaving 12 bases unmatched. Germline CDR1 and CDR2: SGHAT and FQNNGV. CDR3 size: 16 residues. CDR3 DNA: TGTGCCAGTAGTGGATTTGGGACAGGAGGCAATCAGCCCCAGCATTTT. It encodes CASSGFGTGGNQPQHF.

This clone was detected once. V gene TRBV4-1 combines with J gene TRBJ2-7; 8 positions agree with TRBD1. From germline, CDR1 is MGHRA and CDR2 YSYEKL. The CDR3 length is 15 residues. The V segment lost 6 bases and the J segment 2 bases; nucleotides outside the gene matches: 9. Written as DNA, the CDR3 is TGCGCCAGCAGGAATGTCGGACAGGGAGCCTACGAGCAGTACTTC. This encodes CASRNVGQGAYEQYF.

This clone was detected only once. The J gene is TRBJ2-5, the V gene TRBV19; 15 bases are a match to TRBD2. Germline trimming cut 5 bases from V and 5 bases from J; bases unmatched to any gene: 6. Germline-derived CDR1 and CDR2 are LNHDA and SQIVND (reference sequence). CDR3 length equals 16 residues. The CDR3 DNA follows: TGTGCCAGTAGTCCTGGACTAGCGGGGGGGGTGGAGACCCAGTACTTC. Amino acid sequence: CASSPGLAGGVETQYF.

The V gene is TRBV2, the J gene TRBJ2-7, with TRBD1 matching 8 bases. With 7 bases clipped from V and 3 bases from J, the junction kept 11 bases outside the gene matches. Germline V gene sequence: CDR1 SNHLY, CDR2 FYNNEI. The CDR3 is 15 residues long. The CDR3 coding sequence is TGTGCCAGCACTCTGGGACAGGCGGGATTCTACGAGCAGTACTTC. As protein: CASTLGQAGFYEQYF.

The chain links TRBV5-4 to TRBJ2-2; TRBD1 aligns across 8 bases. Per the germline V gene, CDR1 is SGHNT and CDR2 is YYREEE (reference sequence). The CDR3 consists of 15 residues. With 4 bases clipped from V and 2 bases from J, the junction kept 4 bases outside the gene matches. The CDR3 spells CASSRQGRNTGELFF. CDR3 DNA: TGTGCCAGCAGCCGACAGGGGAGAAACACCGGGGAGCTGTTTTTT.

V usage is TRBV7-3 and J usage is TRBJ2-1; 7 bases are shared with TRBD1. Trimming removed 8 bases from V and 6 bases from J; junction bases left unmatched: 10. CDR1 is SGHTA and CDR2 is FQGTGA in the germline V gene. This CDR3 contains 14 residues. The CDR3: CASSGQRNFNEQFF. The DNA for the CDR3 is TGTGCCAGCTCGGGACAGCGCAATTTCAATGAGCAGTTCTTC.

The chain combines TRBV7-8 with TRBJ1-5; 7 bases are a match to TRBD1. Germline trimming cut 4 bases from V and 1 base from J; bases unmatched to any gene: 7. The CDR3 covers 16 residues. Per germline, CDR1 SGHVS and CDR2 FQNEAQ. In DNA form, the CDR3 reads TGTGCCAGCAGCTCCCAGGGGGTCGGGAGCAATCAGCCCCAGCATTTT. It translates to CASSSQGVGSNQPQHF.

The rearrangement uses TRBV6-2 or TRBV6-3 and TRBJ2-7; D is possibly TRBD1 (5 bases). Germline lookup yields CDR1 MNHEY and CDR2 SVGEGT. V was cut by 4 bases and J by 1 base, with 23 bases left in between. The length of the CDR3 is 18 residues. The CDR3 DNA follows: TGTGCCAGCAGTTGGGGCAGGGCCCCTGCCCTTTCTTCCTACGAGCAGTACTTC. Its translation is CASSWGRAPALSSYEQYF.

The genes are TRBV19 and TRBJ1-1; TRBD1 agrees at 11 bases. CDR1 is LNHDA, CDR2 SQIVND, per germline (reference sequence). This CDR3 has 14 residues. V shed 11 bases and J 3 bases; nucleotides not matched to a gene: 8. CDR3 coding DNA: TGTGCCTCCCGGACAGGGGGCGGGTACACTGAAGCTTTCTTT. Residues: CASRTGGGYTEAFF.

This clone appeared once. The gene calls are TRBV7-2 and TRBJ2-3, with D maybe TRBD1 (5 bases). The length of the CDR3 is 16 residues. In germline, CDR1 is SGHTA, CDR2 FQGNSA. Trimming shortened V by 5 bases and J by 6 bases, and 21 bases separated the two germline ends. The CDR3 spells CASSPNSGPTTDTQYF. CDR3 bases: TGTGCCAGCAGCCCCAACTCAGGGCCCACCACCGATACGCAGTATTTT.

The CDR3 here is CATSFGQNTEAFF. The CDR3 DNA follows: TGTGCCACCAGCTTTGGGCAGAACACTGAAGCTTTCTTT. The chain recombines TRBV15 with TRBJ1-1; no firm D call. Trimming removed 5 bases at V and 1 base at J, with 8 bases between. Germline V lookup: CDR1 LNHNV, CDR2 YYDKDF (reference sequence). CDR3 size: 13 residues.

This sequence joins TRBV24-1 and TRBJ2-7; TRBD2 is a possible D gene (6 bases). Germline V gene sequence: CDR1 KGHDR, CDR2 SFDVKD. The CDR3 totals 14 residues. Trimming took 5 bases from V and 2 from J, leaving 12 bases between them. CDR3 bases: TGTGCCACCAGTGGGCGGGGCCGTACCTACGAGCAGTACTTC. Amino acids: CATSGRGRTYEQYF.

The sample holds a few counts of this clone. The chain uses TRBV30 and TRBJ2-7; 9 bases are shared with TRBD2. The germline CDR1 and CDR2 sequences are GTSNPN and SVGIG (reference sequence). Germline trimming cut 3 bases from V and 7 bases from J; bases unmatched to any gene: 7. This CDR3 is 13 amino acids long. CDR3 sequence: CAWRRDAGGEQYF. The CDR3 DNA reads as TGTGCCTGGAGGCGGGACGCGGGGGGGGAGCAGTACTTC.

This chain connects TRBV3-1 (or the pseudogene TRBV3-2) to TRBJ1-1; TRBD1 agrees at 10 bases. The germline gives CDR1 LGHDT, CDR2 YNNKEL (reference sequence). V gave up 5 bases and J gave up 3 bases; unmatched junction bases: 9. The CDR3 runs 16 residues. The CDR3 region has the DNA TGTGCCAGCAGCAGCGGGACAGGGGTTAGCCACACTGAAGCTTTCTTT. Translated, it gives CASSSGTGVSHTEAFF.

V usage is TRBV7-8 and J usage is TRBJ1-6, with 7 bases identical to TRBD1. V dropped 5 bases and J dropped 3; count of bases not matched to a gene: 10. The CDR3 has 17 residues. Looked up from germline, CDR1 is SGHVS and CDR2 is FQNEAQ. CDR3 protein: CASSPPQGPNYNSPLHF. CDR3 sequence (DNA): TGTGCCAGCAGCCCCCCACAGGGGCCGAACTATAATTCACCCCTCCACTTT.

The rearrangement links TRBV27 to TRBJ1-5; TRBD1 matches at 7 bases. The V gene's germline CDR1 is MNHEY and CDR2 SMNVEV (reference sequence). The CDR3 runs 14 residues. V was pared by 5 bases and J by 5 bases, with 6 bases of the junction left unmatched. CDR3 sequence reads: CASSIGTAHQPQHF. The CDR3 DNA sequence: TGTGCCAGCAGTATCGGGACAGCCCATCAGCCCCAGCATTTT.